This TCR beta chain was retrieved from a study of vaccination effects on CD4 cells after COVID-19 (dated by TCRdb to between 2021 and 2023). Broadly, across the study: Each participant received two doses of an mRNA SARS-CoV-2 vaccine, either BNT162b2 or mRNA-1273. SARS-CoV-2 spike-specific CD4+ TCR repertoires from before and after mRNA vaccination were compared in COVID-19 convalescent patients and in infection-naive vaccine recipients. The full study included roughly 11 COVID-19 convalescent patients and a few SARS-CoV-2-naive healthy vaccine recipients. The Oncomine TCR Beta short-read assay on an Illumina iSeq 100 was used to sequence cultures from other donors in the study. Broad study findings and their caveats: At late post-vaccination timepoints, both infection-induced and vaccine-induced clones showed marked clonal contraction, consistent with waning T cell responses. Among healthy vaccine recipients, nearly all vaccine-induced clones were SARS-CoV-2 mono-reactive, and just 1 of 255 was cross-reactive with common cold coronaviruses. Limitations of the study were the small number of convalescent patients and the absence of early post-infection timepoints.

Library prep was done by the immunoSEQ multiplex PCR assay. DNA from the cultured and isolated CD4+ T cells underwent TCR beta CDR3 sequencing. The study's own analysis went as follows. The analysis removed non-productive TCR sequences, trimmed reads to the CDR3 region, and retained only CDR3s that were 7 or more amino acids long. The MANAFEST web app was used to identify antigen-specific clonotypes by comparing expansion in peptide wells with expansion in reference cultures. To count as positive, a clone had to show expansion at FDR<0.05 compared with the reference and with all other wells, an odds ratio above 5, and a frequency above 0.1% in two replicate wells. A clonotype was defined as cross-reactive if the clonotype was significantly expanded both in SARS-CoV-2 spike wells and in at least one common cold coronavirus spike condition. CDR3 similarity was assessed by Levenshtein distance using the stringdist R package, and unrooted trees were constructed with ape in R 3.6.1. Drawn from immuneACCESS, this table holds only the in-frame rearrangements with V and J called that TCRdb kept. Clones are partly lost; checked studies trace under half to an unresolved V gene and leave the rest unexplained. V, J and clone size reflect that table, while D and trimming were determined from the DNA. In this sample the table shows about 45,000 clones, about 80% of which occur a single time. Of the sample, approximately 11% falls within the top ten clones.

CDR1 LNHNV and CDR2 YYDKDF were looked up in the germline V gene (reference sequence). Trimming at the junction amounts to 3 bases on V and 5 bases on J, and the germline ends lie 7 bases apart. The CDR3 spans 13 residues, from the cysteine through the phenylalanine. Solely the CDR3 DNA is kept, with 39 bases framed from the first base. Notes on this clone: The clone's antigen remains unknown. No much larger clone is present one base from it, and per-base qualities are unavailable.

In the ViraFEST assay, PBMC were stimulated with viral peptide pools, and TCR sequencing was then used to find antigen-specific CD4+ T cell clonotypes based on their expansion. After around 11 days of culture, CD4+ T cells were isolated with the EasySep CD4+ T cell isolation kit. The absence of prior SARS-CoV-2 infection in healthy vaccine recipients was confirmed by negative nucleocapsid antibodies before and after vaccination. Each well held around 1.9 million PBMC cultured in IMDM containing approximately 5% human AB serum, 9 to 10 IU/ml IL-2 and gentamicin, along with around 11 ug/ml peptides. On days 3 and 7, half of the culture medium was replaced with fresh IL-2-containing medium. Each peptide stimulation condition was cultured in triplicate wells unless otherwise noted. PBMC were separated from whole blood using Ficoll-Paque Plus gradient centrifugation and were then either cryopreserved at -140C or used fresh. Overlapping peptide pools spanned the spike proteins of SARS-CoV-2 and the common cold coronaviruses HCoV-NL63, HCoV-OC43 and HCoV-229E. The QIAamp micro DNA kit was used to extract genomic DNA from the cultured CD4+ T cells.

This chain joins TRBV15 to TRBJ2-2, and perhaps TRBD1 as D gene, on 5 matching bases. This clonotype was sampled from a human donor who received a COVID-19 vaccine. The sequences come from CD4+ T cells from PBMCs cultured with SARS-CoV-2 spike peptides, collected before COVID-19 vaccination. The cell subset or site label, as the study defines it: SARS-CoV-2 spike overlapping peptide pool stimulation. CDR3 reads: CATSSKGTGELFF. At the DNA level, the sequence is TGTGCCACCAGCAGCAAGGGGACCGGGGAGCTGTTTTTT. When the CDR3 is completed using the reference TRBV15 and TRBJ2-2 genes on either side, the full variable domain is DAMVIQNPRYQVTQFGKPVTLSCSQTLNHNVMYWYQQKSSQAPKLLFHYYDKDFNNEADTPDNFQSRRPNTSFCFLDIRSPGLGDTAMYLCATSSKGTGELFFGEGSRLTVL.